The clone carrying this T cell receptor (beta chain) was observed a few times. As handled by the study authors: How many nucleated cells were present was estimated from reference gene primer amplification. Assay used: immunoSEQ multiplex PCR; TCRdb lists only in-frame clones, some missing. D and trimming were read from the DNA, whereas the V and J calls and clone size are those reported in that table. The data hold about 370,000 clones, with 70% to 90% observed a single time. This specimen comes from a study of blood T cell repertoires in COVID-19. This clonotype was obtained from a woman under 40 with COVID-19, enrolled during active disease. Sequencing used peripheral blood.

The CDR3 loop reads CSVEGQEFTEAFF. As DNA, the CDR3 is TGCAGCGTTGAGGGTCAGGAATTCACTGAAGCTTTCTTT. The chain couples TRBV29-1 to TRBJ1-1; no clear D gene. The CDR3 covers 13 residues. The V end lost 3 bases, the J end lost 4 bases, and 12 bases lay between the germline ends. Per the germline V gene, CDR1 is SQVTM and CDR2 is ANQGSEA.